This T cell receptor (beta chain) was captured by sequencing in a study of T cells after posttransplantation cyclophosphamide. Treatment was busulfan-fludarabine conditioning, a marrow graft, and cyclophosphamide on days +3 and +4. Only a few counts were recorded for this clone. Its antigen remains unknown. This sample includes further DNA sequences coding for the same CDR3. Clones were sequenced by immunoSEQ multiplex PCR, and TCRdb holds only the in-frame ones, with some missing. The sample includes approximately 3,800 clones, approximately 69% seen only once; the top ten take around 43%. Germline V CDR1 and CDR2: SGDLS, YYNGEE. The CDR3 is made up of 15 amino acids. Notes on the study in general: TRB clonality was highly associated with recipient CMV seropositivity and reactivation. Donor-recipient repertoire similarity was low at 1-2 months, rising over year one. Tissue-infiltrating T cells from skin or gut overlapped little with blood T cells.

V and J are TRBV9 and TRBJ2-5; D possibly corresponds to TRBD1 (6 bases). The J call may be faulty, since TRBJ2-7 better matches the DNA end. The source of this sequence is a female patient aged 40 to 50 who received an allogeneic stem cell transplant from a related donor, was CMV-positive, and had no GVHD. A subset of T cells may come from the graft donor. The sample here was CD8+ T cells sorted from PBMCs, taken approximately 1,200 days after allogeneic stem cell transplant with posttransplant cyclophosphamide. CDR3 sequence (DNA): TGTGCCAGTATTTTCAGGCAGGGGACGGCCTACGAGCAGTACTTC. It specifies CASIFRQGTAYEQYF.